The present T cell receptor (beta chain) was sequenced within a study of radiotherapy plus CTLA-4 blockade in lung cancer. V was pared by 6 bases and J by 4 bases, with 7 bases of the junction left unmatched. The CDR3 sequence is 14 residues long. Germline-derived CDR1 and CDR2 are SGHRS and YFSETQ. The data were produced by immunoSEQ multiplex PCR, yet TCRdb's version contains in-frame clones alone and is incomplete. Of tens of thousands of clones in the sample, 78% were seen once. The sequence was collected from a human donor with non-small cell lung cancer whose response to radiotherapy plus ipilimumab could not be evaluated. Some clones in this sample may be carry-over from other donors' samples. Specimen: peripheral blood, collected from a patient treated with radiotherapy plus ipilimumab. This rearrangement joins TRBV5-1 to TRBJ1-2; 9 nucleotides line up with TRBD1. CDR3 loop: CASMSGQGFYGYTF. As DNA, the CDR3 is TGCGCCAGCATGTCGGGACAGGGATTCTATGGCTACACCTTC.